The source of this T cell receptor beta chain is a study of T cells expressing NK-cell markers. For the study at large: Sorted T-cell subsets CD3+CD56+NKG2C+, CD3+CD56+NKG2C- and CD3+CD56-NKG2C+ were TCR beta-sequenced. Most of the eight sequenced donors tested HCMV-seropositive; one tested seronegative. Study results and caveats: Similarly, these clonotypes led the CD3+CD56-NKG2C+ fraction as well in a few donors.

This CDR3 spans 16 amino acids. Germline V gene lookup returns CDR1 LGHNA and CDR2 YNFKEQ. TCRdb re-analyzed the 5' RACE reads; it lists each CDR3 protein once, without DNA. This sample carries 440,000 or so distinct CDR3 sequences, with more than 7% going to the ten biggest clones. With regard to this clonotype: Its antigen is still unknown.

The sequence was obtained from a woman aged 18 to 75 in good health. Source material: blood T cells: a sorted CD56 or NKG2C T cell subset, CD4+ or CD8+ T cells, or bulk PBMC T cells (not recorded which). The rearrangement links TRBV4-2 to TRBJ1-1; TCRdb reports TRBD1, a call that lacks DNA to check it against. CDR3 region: CASSQDRGQGGTEAFF.